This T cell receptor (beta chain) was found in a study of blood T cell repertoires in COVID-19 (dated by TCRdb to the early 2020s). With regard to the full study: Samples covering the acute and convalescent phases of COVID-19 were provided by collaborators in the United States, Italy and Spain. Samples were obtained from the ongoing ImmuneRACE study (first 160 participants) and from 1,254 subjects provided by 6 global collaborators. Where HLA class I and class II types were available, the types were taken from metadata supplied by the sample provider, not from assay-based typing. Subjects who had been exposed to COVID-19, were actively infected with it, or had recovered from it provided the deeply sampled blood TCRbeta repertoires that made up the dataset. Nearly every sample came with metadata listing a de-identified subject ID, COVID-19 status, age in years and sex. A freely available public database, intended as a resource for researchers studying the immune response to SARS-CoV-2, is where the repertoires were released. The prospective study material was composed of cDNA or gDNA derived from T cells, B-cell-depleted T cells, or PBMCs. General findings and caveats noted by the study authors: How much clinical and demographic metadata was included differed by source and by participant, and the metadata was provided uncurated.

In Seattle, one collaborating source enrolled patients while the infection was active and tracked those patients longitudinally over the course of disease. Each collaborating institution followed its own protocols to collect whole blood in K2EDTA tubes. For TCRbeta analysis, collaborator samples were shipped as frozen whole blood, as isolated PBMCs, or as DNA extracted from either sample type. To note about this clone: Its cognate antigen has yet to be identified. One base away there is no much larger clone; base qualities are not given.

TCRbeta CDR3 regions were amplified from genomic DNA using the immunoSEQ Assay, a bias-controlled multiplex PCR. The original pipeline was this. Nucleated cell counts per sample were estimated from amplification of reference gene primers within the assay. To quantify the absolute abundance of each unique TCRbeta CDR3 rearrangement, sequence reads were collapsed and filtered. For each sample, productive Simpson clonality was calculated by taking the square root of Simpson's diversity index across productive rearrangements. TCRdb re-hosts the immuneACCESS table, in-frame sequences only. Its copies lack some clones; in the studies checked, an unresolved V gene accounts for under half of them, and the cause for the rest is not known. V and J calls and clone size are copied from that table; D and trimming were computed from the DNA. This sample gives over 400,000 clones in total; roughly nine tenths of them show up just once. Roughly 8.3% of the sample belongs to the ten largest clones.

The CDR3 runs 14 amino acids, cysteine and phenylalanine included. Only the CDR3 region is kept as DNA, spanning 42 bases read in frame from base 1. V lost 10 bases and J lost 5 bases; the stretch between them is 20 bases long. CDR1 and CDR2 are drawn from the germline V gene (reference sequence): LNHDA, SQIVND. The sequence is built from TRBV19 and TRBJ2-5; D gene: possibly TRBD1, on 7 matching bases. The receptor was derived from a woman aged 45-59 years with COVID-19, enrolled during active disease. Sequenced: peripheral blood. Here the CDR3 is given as CATRETGLRETQYF. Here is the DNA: TGTGCCACCCGGGAGACAGGGCTGCGGGAGACCCAGTACTTC.